Sequencing of this TCR beta chain was carried out in a study of technical replicates of blood from several donors. Germline lookup yields CDR1 SEHNR and CDR2 FQNEAQ (reference sequence). This CDR3 region has 16 residues. Trimming removed 1 base at V and 4 bases at J, with 14 bases between. The assay was immunoSEQ multiplex PCR, and TCRdb's table has in-frame clones only and misses some. The sample gives around 50,000 clones, approximately 95% of which show up once; 0.39% is in the top ten. The specimen was T cells isolated from PBMCs. J is TRBJ2-1 and V is TRBV7-9, with a possible D match to TRBD1 (6 bases). This clonotype was sampled from a human donor in good health. The CDR3 reads CASSLGDRLRYNEQFF. The CDR3 bases are TGTGCCAGCAGCTTAGGTGACAGGCTCAGATACAATGAGCAGTTCTTC.